These 6 T cell receptor beta chains were sequenced from one sample in a study of Ad26.COV2.S vaccination and SARS-CoV-2 variants. This sample's treatment: around 19 received Ad26.COV2.S at low or high dose, single or two shots; a few received placebo; per-sample allocation not given. Day 63 after the first injection of vaccine or placebo was the sampling time. Only in-frame clones appear in the TCRdb table, and some are missing; sequencing was by immunoSEQ multiplex PCR. The sample yields more than 400,000 clones, roughly 90% seen once. The specimen was peripheral blood, collected in a trial of Ad26.COV2.S vaccine versus placebo. Receptors originate from a person between 18 and 60 years old who received the Ad26.COV2.S COVID-19 vaccine or a placebo.

This rearrangement joins TRBV7-2 to TRBJ1-5; D not certain. The germline CDR1 and CDR2 sequences are SGHTA and FQGNSA. The CDR3 is 15 amino acids. V lost 4 bases, J lost 1 base, and 11 bases lay in between. CDR3 region: CASSSSRSSNQPQHF. The DNA for the CDR3 is TGTGCCAGCAGCTCTAGTCGGAGCAGCAATCAGCCCCAGCATTTT. Looking up the rest from reference TRBV7-2 and TRBJ1-5 gives the full variable domain: GAGVSQSPSNKVTEKGKDVELRCDPISGHTALYWYRQSLGQGLEFLIYFQGNSAPDKSGLPSDRFSAERTGGSVSTLTIQRTQQEDSAVYLCASSSSRSSNQPQHFGDGTRLSIL.

Details on this clone: The same CDR3 can be traced to other DNA sequences in this sample. The CDR3 loop is CASRRDRDTGELFF. CDR3 in DNA: TGCGCCAGCAGAAGGGACAGGGACACCGGGGAGCTGTTTTTT. J is TRBJ2-2 and V is TRBV10-1, with 9 bases matching TRBD1. The CDR3 has 14 amino acids. The V and J ends lost 6 bases and 3 bases, in that order; junction bases with no gene match: 2. Germline CDR1 reads WNHNN; CDR2 reads SYGVQD (reference sequence).

In its sample, this clone was seen a few times. The rearrangement links TRBV15 to TRBJ1-1, with D unclear. The germline CDR1 and CDR2 sequences are LNHNV and YYDKDF (reference sequence). This CDR3 is built from 13 residues. V was cut by 3 bases and J by 6 bases, with 11 bases left in between. CDR3 nucleotides: TGTGCCACCAGCAGGGATCCTCGCGCTGAAGCTTTCTTT. Amino acids: CATSRDPRAEAFF.

The gene calls are TRBV6-2 or TRBV6-3 and TRBJ2-5; 8 nucleotides match TRBD1. CDR3 size: 16 residues. Germline V gives CDR1 MNHEY, CDR2 SVGEGT. V trimming: 4 bases; J trimming: 4 bases; junction bases outside the gene matches: 11. The chain's CDR3 is CASSFPTGAPGETQYF. CDR3 bases: TGTGCCAGCAGTTTCCCGACAGGGGCCCCAGGAGAGACCCAGTACTTC.

A remark on this clone: Other DNA sequences in the same sample also yield this CDR3. The chain combines TRBV18 with TRBJ2-2; D not resolved. Deletions cut 3 bases from V and 5 bases from J, with 7 bases between. This CDR3 is 13 amino acids long. Germline V CDR1 and CDR2: KGHSH, LQKENI. CDR3 sequence (DNA): TGTGCCAGCTCACCTCTGGGGACCGGGGAGCTGTTTTTT. Protein sequence: CASSPLGTGELFF.

The chain uses TRBV7-9 and TRBJ1-3; 7 bases agree with TRBD1. This CDR3 contains 19 residues. CDR1 and CDR2 from the germline V gene are SEHNR and FQNEAQ (reference sequence). Trimming took 5 bases from V and 0 from J; bases not matched to a gene: 16. In nucleotides, the CDR3 is TGTGCCAGCAGCCTAGTCTGGGGAGGGACAGTCTCCTCTGGAAACACCATATATTTT. It translates to CASSLVWGGTVSSGNTIYF.